The 23 T cell receptor beta chains in this list originate from one sample, sequenced in a study of T cells in Graves' hyperthyroidism and ophthalmopathy. Using RNA transcripts as the source, TCR beta CDR3 regions were amplified. TCR CDR3 underwent first-round RT-PCR with the HTBI primer set. TCRdb itself ran the multiplex PCR reads through MiXCR, one entry per CDR3 protein. This sample yields 450,000 to 700,000 distinct CDR3 sequences, of which around 46% are seen a single time; roughly 8.2% belongs to the top ten. Sample: peripheral blood or thyroid tissue (not recorded which). The receptors derive from a woman between 18 and 29 years old with Graves' hyperthyroidism.

This rearrangement joins TRBV25-1 to TRBJ1-2, with 8 bases matching TRBD1. The CDR3 covers 12 residues. The trim removed 8 bases at V and 7 bases at J, leaving 6 bases unmatched. CDR1 and CDR2 from the germline V gene are MGHDK and SYGVNS. CDR3 residues: CASDAGGGGYTF. CDR3 DNA sequence: TGTGCCAGCGACGCAGGGGGCGGTGGCTACACCTTC.

Worth noting for this clonotype: This may stem from a read error, because a much larger clone lies one nucleotide away. The V call is TRBV7-2, the J call TRBJ1-5, with D maybe TRBD1 (6 bases). Trimming cost V 5 bases and J 4 bases, with 12 bases left between them. Looked up from germline, CDR1 is SGHTA and CDR2 is FQGNSA. The CDR3 runs 14 residues. CDR3 loop: CASSGGGVNQPQHF. The CDR3 nucleotides are TGTGCCAGCAGCGGAGGGGGGGTGAATCAGCCCCAGCATTTT. The full variable domain, its missing parts supplied by reference TRBV7-2 and TRBJ1-5, is GAGVSQSPSNKVTEKGKDVELRCDPISGHTALYWYRQSLGQGLEFLIYFQGNSAPDKSGLPSDRFSAERTGGSVSTLTIQRTQQEDSAVYLCASSGGGVNQPQHFGDGTRLSIL.

Comment on this clonotype: The junction shows a germline mismatch at one end, possibly a read error. The chain employs TRBV7-2 and TRBJ2-6, with D perhaps matching TRBD2 (5 bases). This CDR3 has 14 amino acids. Germline lookup yields CDR1 SGHTA and CDR2 FQGNSA. The CDR3 spells CASSQAFVDYVLTF. CDR3 coding DNA: TGCGCCAGCAGCCAAGCGTTCGTGGACTACGTCCTGACTTTC.

The table lists this clonotype with many counts. The chain joins TRBV10-3 to TRBJ2-7, with D perhaps TRBD2 (6 bases). The CDR3 consists of 15 residues. V lost 2 bases, J lost 6 bases, and 17 bases lay in between. Germline assignment: CDR1 ENHRY and CDR2 SYGVKD. CDR3 amino acids: CAISESDGGSGEQYF. In DNA form, the CDR3 reads TGTGCCATCAGTGAGAGTGATGGGGGGAGTGGCGAGCAGTACTTC.

About this clonotype: A single base separates this from a much larger clone, so it may be a read error. The V gene is TRBV7-2, the J gene TRBJ2-2; no firm D call. CDR3 size: 14 residues. V was cut by 4 bases and J by 4 bases, with 10 bases left in between. Germline V gives CDR1 SGHTA, CDR2 FQGNSA. The CDR3 protein is CASSWLPSTGELFF. The CDR3, as DNA: TGTGCCAGCAGCTGGCTCCCGAGCACCGGGGAGCTGTTTTTT.

The rearrangement uses TRBV24-1 and TRBJ2-1; 7 nucleotides agree with TRBD1. The CDR3 is 16 residues long. V shed 3 bases, J shed 5 bases, and the junction held 9 bases outside the gene matches. Germline V gene lookup returns CDR1 KGHDR and CDR2 SFDVKD. CDR3 nucleotides: TGTGCCACCAGTGATCTGGACAGGTCATCTAACAATGAGCAGTTCTTC. It is translated as CATSDLDRSSNNEQFF.

The V and J genes are TRBV25-1 and TRBJ1-1; D not resolved. CDR1 and CDR2 (germline): MGHDK, SYGVNS. V was clipped by 10 bases and J by 1 base, with 10 bases between them. The CDR3 has 12 amino acids. For the CDR3, the DNA is TGTGCCAATCAGGACGGGAACACTGAAGCTTTCTTT. Its translation is CANQDGNTEAFF.

This clonotype was seen many times. The chain links TRBV5-1 to TRBJ2-7, with D perhaps TRBD1 (5 bases). There are 15 residues in the CDR3. Trimming removed 1 base from V and 5 bases from J, with 16 bases in between. The germline V gene encodes CDR1 SGHRS and CDR2 YFSETQ. CDR3: CASSLWSGIRDEQYF. The CDR3 bases are TGCGCCAGCAGCTTGTGGTCAGGGATTCGGGACGAGCAGTACTTC.

In its sample, this clonotype was seen many times. J is TRBJ2-6 and V is TRBV15; D unresolved. The germline CDR1 and CDR2 sequences are LNHNV and YYDKDF (reference sequence). Between the trimmed V and J ends, which lost 2 bases and 0 bases, there was a span of 17 bases. The CDR3 has 19 amino acids. The CDR3: CATSRLPTAVYSGANVLTF. In nucleotides, the CDR3 is TGTGCCACCAGCAGACTCCCGACTGCCGTATACTCTGGGGCCAACGTCCTGACTTTC.

The chain is built from TRBV30 and TRBJ2-5; possibly TRBD2 for D (6 bases). Germline V gene sequence: CDR1 GTSNPN, CDR2 SVGIG (reference sequence). The V end was cut by 3 bases, the J end by 4 bases, with 15 bases between. This CDR3 has 14 residues. CDR3 amino acids: CAWRVAESTETQYF. The DNA for the CDR3 is TGTGCCTGGAGAGTAGCGGAGTCGACAGAGACCCAGTACTTC.

This clonotype showed up just a few times. The chain joins TRBV4-3 to TRBJ2-5, with TRBD2 identical over 8 bases. The V gene end was trimmed by 4 bases and the J gene end by 5 bases; junction bases not matched to a gene: 12. The CDR3 is made up of 16 amino acids. Germline V lookup: CDR1 LGHNA, CDR2 YSLEER. DNA for the CDR3: TGCGCCAGCAGCCCTGGGGGGACTAGAGGGAGGGAGACCCAGTACTTC. Encoded protein: CASSPGGTRGRETQYF.

The chain has TRBV4-1 and TRBJ1-5; D remains unclear. CDR1 and CDR2 (germline): MGHRA, YSYEKL. The V gene lost 2 bases and the J gene lost 11 bases, with 16 bases spanning the gap. The CDR3 loop spans 14 amino acids. CDR3 coding DNA: TGCGCCAGCAGCCAACCGACTAGCTGGGAGACCCAGCATTTT. Its protein product is CASSQPTSWETQHF.

The chain links TRBV19 to TRBJ1-2, with D possibly being TRBD1 (6 bases). Between the trimmed V and J ends, which lost 8 bases and 8 bases, there was a span of 9 bases. Per germline, CDR1 LNHDA and CDR2 SQIVND (reference sequence). This CDR3 is built from 10 residues. The CDR3 bases are TGTGCCAGTCTTGACAGGGGCTACACCTTC. Protein product: CASLDRGYTF.

This chain links TRBV20-1 with TRBJ1-2; the D is unclear. CDR1 is DFQATT and CDR2 is SNEGSKA in the germline V gene (reference sequence). The CDR3 is made up of 13 amino acids. With 3 bases removed from V and 8 bases from J, the gap between germline ends came to 16 bases. This CDR3 reads CSASTTGEVGYTF. The CDR3 coding sequence is TGCAGTGCTAGTACCACCGGGGAAGTGGGCTACACCTTC.

This clonotype was picked up one time. V is TRBV4-1 and J is TRBJ1-2; D remains unclear. This CDR3 has 20 amino acids. Germline V lookup: CDR1 MGHRA, CDR2 YSYEKL. V was shortened by 2 bases and J by 2 bases, with 27 bases between the two germline ends. This CDR3 reads CASSQQTRPTGERLNYGYTF. CDR3 DNA sequence: TGCGCCAGCAGCCAACAGACACGGCCCACCGGGGAGAGACTGAACTATGGCTACACCTTC.

This sequence joins TRBV4-2 and TRBJ2-7, with TRBD1 identical over 9 bases. The CDR3 loop spans 16 amino acids. Germline V lookup: CDR1 LGHNA, CDR2 YNFKEQ. The junction had 11 bases not matched to a gene; V was cut back by 6 bases and J by 2 bases. The CDR3 region is CASRPSGTGSTYEQYF. DNA for the CDR3: TGTGCCAGCAGGCCATCCGGGACAGGGAGTACCTACGAGCAGTACTTC.

This chain joins TRBV7-2 and TRBJ2-7, with D perhaps being TRBD1 or TRBD2 (5 bases each). V was cut by 9 bases and J by 3 bases, with 24 bases left in between. The V gene's germline CDR1 is SGHTA and CDR2 FQGNSA. This CDR3 region has 16 residues. CDR3 in amino acids: CASSIGDRDGGYEQYF. DNA for the CDR3: TGTGCCAGTAGTATAGGGGACCGGGACGGCGGCTACGAGCAGTACTTC.

This clonotype has a count of ten or more. The V gene is TRBV20-1, the J gene TRBJ1-2; 8 positions agree with TRBD1. The length of the CDR3 is 13 residues. The V segment lost 5 bases and the J segment 5 bases; nucleotides outside the gene matches: 7. From germline, CDR1 is DFQATT and CDR2 SNEGSKA (reference sequence). CDR3 sequence: CSASATGGYGYTF. The CDR3 bases are TGCAGTGCTTCAGCCACAGGGGGATATGGCTACACCTTC.

This clonotype turned up a few times. The chain couples TRBV4-1 to TRBJ1-3; D is ambiguous. The CDR3 runs 18 residues. The V end was cut by 1 base, the J end by 9 bases, with 25 bases between. Germline assignment: CDR1 MGHRA and CDR2 YSYEKL. The CDR3 DNA follows: TGCGCCAGCAGCCAAGCGGGCGGCGGGTGGCGGACCGGAGTCACCATATATTTT. Translation gives CASSQAGGGWRTGVTIYF.

This clonotype was seen more than once but under ten times. The chain employs TRBV2 and TRBJ2-7, with 8 bases identical to TRBD1. The CDR3 covers 15 residues. Germline loops: CDR1 SNHLY, CDR2 FYNNEI. Germline trimming cut 5 bases from V and 0 bases from J; bases unmatched to any gene: 6. This CDR3 reads CASSFTGGGSYEQYF. CDR3 bases: TGTGCCAGCAGTTTCACAGGGGGAGGCTCCTACGAGCAGTACTTC.

This clonotype was picked up many times. V usage is TRBV19 and J usage is TRBJ2-7; 10 bases agree with TRBD1. Germline V gene sequence: CDR1 LNHDA, CDR2 SQIVND (reference sequence). The CDR3 is made up of 14 amino acids. The junction had 12 bases not matched to a gene; V was cut back by 7 bases and J by 9 bases. The CDR3 region has the DNA TGTGCCAGTACTCCGGGACAGGGGTTATCACCGCAGTACTTC. This sequence encodes CASTPGQGLSPQYF.

This clonotype was observed at least ten times. The chain recombines TRBV12-3 or TRBV12-4 with TRBJ2-7; the D call may be TRBD1 or TRBD2 (6 bases each). CDR3 size: 18 residues. Trimming shortened V by 4 bases and J by 7 bases, and 29 bases separated the two germline ends. CDR3 loop: CASSSKAFLGGLRREQYF. The CDR3 bases are TGTGCCAGCAGTTCAAAAGCGTTTTTGGGGGGCCTAAGGCGTGAGCAGTACTTC.

This clonotype was seen ten or more times. This chain links TRBV6-5 with TRBJ1-2, with TRBD1 matching over 7 bases. Germline V gives CDR1 MNHEY, CDR2 SVGAGI. With 0 bases clipped from V and 8 bases from J, the junction kept 6 bases outside the gene matches. The CDR3 is 14 amino acids. The CDR3 DNA reads as TGTGCCAGCAGTTACTCGACAGGGTGGGACGGCTACACCTTC. Translating it yields CASSYSTGWDGYTF.